Below are 25 T cell receptor beta chains sequenced from a single sample in a study of T cell clonotyping in hematopoietic cell transplantation. Time point: recipient sample about 28 days before transplant, after cytoreduction. The protocol was immunoSEQ multiplex PCR, while the TCRdb copy is restricted to in-frame clones and leaves out a portion. Seen here are some 9,200 clones, 65% to 80% observed once, and the top ten hold 30% to 40%. The material sequenced was peripheral blood mononuclear cells, taken before stem cell transplant. These receptors were collected from a man aged 55 to 70 with acute myeloid leukemia. Some clones in this sample may be carry-over from other donors' samples.

This clone appeared a few times. This specimen includes other DNA sequences encoding the same CDR3. The chain is built from TRBV19 and TRBJ1-1; no definite D call. V gave up 5 bases and J gave up 1 base, with 8 bases separating them. This CDR3 region has 13 residues. Germline CDR1 reads LNHDA; CDR2 reads SQIVND (reference sequence). The CDR3 DNA is TGTGCCAGTAGTTCACAGCAGAACACTGAAGCTTTCTTT. Translated: CASSSQQNTEAFF.

The gene calls are TRBV6-6 and TRBJ2-2, with 9 bases matching TRBD1. The CDR3 runs 13 residues. Germline V gives CDR1 MNHNY, CDR2 SVGAGI (reference sequence). V shed 8 bases, J shed 4 bases, and the junction held 2 bases outside the gene matches. CDR3 protein: CASGQGITGELFF. The CDR3 DNA reads TGTGCCAGCGGACAGGGGATCACCGGGGAGCTGTTTTTT.

The chain carries TRBV6-1 and TRBJ1-2; the D is unclear. CDR3 size: 12 residues. Germline CDR1 and CDR2: MNHNS and SASEGT. Trimming pared 7 bases from V and 6 bases from J, leaving 12 bases between. This CDR3 is CASIWQEDGYTF. The DNA of the CDR3 is TGTGCCAGCATTTGGCAGGAGGATGGCTACACCTTC.

This chain links TRBV7-9 with TRBJ1-5; unclear D gene. Germline CDR1 is SEHNR and CDR2 is FQNEAQ (reference sequence). This CDR3 spans 12 amino acids. V was trimmed by 5 bases and J by 8 bases, leaving 10 bases between them. CDR3: CASSEDMEPQHF. CDR3 nucleotide sequence: TGTGCCAGCAGCGAGGATATGGAGCCCCAGCATTTT.

The V and J genes are TRBV7-2 and TRBJ2-3; D not resolved. The length of the CDR3 is 15 residues. The ends were cut back, 0 bases at V and 6 bases at J, with 13 bases in the middle. CDR1 and CDR2 from the germline V gene are SGHTA and FQGNSA. In nucleotides, the CDR3 is TGTGCCAGCAGCTTAGCAGGGCTGGGCCTTGATACGCAGTATTTT. It codes for CASSLAGLGLDTQYF.

The CDR3 DNA is TGCAGCGCCTTCGGGGTGCTTGAAGCTTTCTTT. Translation: CSAFGVLEAFF. The chain recombines TRBV29-1 with TRBJ1-1; D is uncertain. Per germline, CDR1 SQVTM and CDR2 ANQGSEA. Trimming pared 7 bases from V and 7 bases from J, leaving 13 bases between. There are 11 residues in the CDR3.

The V and J genes are TRBV5-1 and TRBJ2-1; 9 nucleotides match TRBD2. Trimming removed 4 bases from V and 6 bases from J; junction bases left unmatched: 8. Germline-derived CDR1 and CDR2 are SGHRS and YFSETQ. The CDR3 is 15 amino acids. CDR3 DNA sequence: TGCGCCAGCAGCGTTTTGGGACTAGCTGTCAATGAGCAGTTCTTC. Translation: CASSVLGLAVNEQFF.

V and J are TRBV5-4 and TRBJ2-7; 8 bases fit TRBD2. The V gene end was trimmed by 1 base and the J gene end by 4 bases; junction bases not matched to a gene: 10. The CDR3 runs to 16 residues. Germline V CDR1 and CDR2: SGHNT, YYREEE (reference sequence). CDR3 sequence: CASSLPGFAGGYEQYF. CDR3 in DNA: TGTGCCAGCAGCTTGCCCGGGTTTGCGGGAGGTTACGAGCAGTACTTC. Filled out from reference TRBV5-4 and TRBJ2-7, the complete variable domain reads ETGVTQSPTHLIKTRGQQVTLRCSSQSGHNTVSWYQQALGQGPQFIFQYYREEENGRGNFPPRFSGLQFPNYSSELNVNALELDDSALYLCASSLPGFAGGYEQYFGPGTRLTVT.

J is TRBJ1-3 and V is TRBV2; the D is unclear. The CDR3 consists of 15 residues. V shed 3 bases and J shed 0 bases, with 9 bases lying between them. Looked up from germline, CDR1 is SNHLY and CDR2 is FYNNEI. The CDR3 DNA follows: TGTGCCAGCAGTGACCCAGCATCCTCTGGAAACACCATATATTTT. Residues: CASSDPASSGNTIYF.

The V and J genes are TRBV5-1 and TRBJ2-1; D may be TRBD2 (7 bases). The CDR3 sequence is 13 residues long. Germline loops: CDR1 SGHRS, CDR2 YFSETQ. V was pared by 4 bases and J by 9 bases, with 14 bases between. The CDR3 DNA follows: TGCGCCAGCAGCCTCGGGGGGCTTCGTGAGCAGTTCTTC. This gives the protein CASSLGGLREQFF.

The V and J genes are TRBV5-1 and TRBJ2-2; D gene ambiguous. The CDR3 has 16 amino acids. Trimming took off 4 bases at V and 0 bases at J, with 13 bases between the two ends. Germline CDR1 is SGHRS and CDR2 is YFSETQ. Here the CDR3 DNA reads TGCGCCAGCAGCCTCAATTTGGGCGCGAACACCGGGGAGCTGTTTTTT. It encodes CASSLNLGANTGELFF.

The rearrangement links TRBV19 to TRBJ2-7; 12 nucleotides match TRBD1. The CDR3 consists of 14 residues. With 4 bases clipped from V and 7 bases from J, the junction kept 5 bases outside the gene matches. Germline values: CDR1 LNHDA, CDR2 SQIVND (reference sequence). DNA of the CDR3: TGTGCCAGTAGTAATCGGGACAGGGGGCGAGAGCAGTACTTC. Its translation: CASSNRDRGREQYF.

The V gene is TRBV14, the J gene TRBJ1-2; possibly TRBD1 for D (5 bases). CDR1 is SGHDN and CDR2 is FVKESK in the germline V gene. The CDR3 runs 15 residues. The V end was cut by 3 bases, the J end by 3 bases, with 14 bases between. Here the CDR3 reads CASSQGGAFDYGYTF. As DNA, the CDR3 is TGTGCCAGCAGCCAGGGAGGGGCTTTTGACTATGGCTACACCTTC. The entire variable domain, with the rest obtained from reference TRBV14 and TRBJ1-2, is as follows: EAGVTQFPSHSVIEKGQTVTLRCDPISGHDNLYWYRRVMGKEIKFLLHFVKESKQDESGMPNNRFLAERTGGTYSTLKVQPAELEDSGVYFCASSQGGAFDYGYTFGSGTRLTVV.

The rearrangement uses TRBV9 and TRBJ2-2, with 8 bases that match TRBD2. The CDR3 has 16 residues. The V gene end was trimmed by 0 bases and the J gene end by 4 bases; junction bases not matched to a gene: 5. Germline V gives CDR1 SGDLS, CDR2 YYNGEE. CDR3 region: CASSVGLAGTTGELFF. The CDR3 DNA follows: TGTGCCAGCAGCGTAGGCCTAGCGGGCACCACCGGGGAGCTGTTTTTT.

The chain has TRBV19 and TRBJ1-1, with D uncertain. The V end lost 5 bases, the J end lost 5 bases, and 18 bases lay between the germline ends. Germline V gives CDR1 LNHDA, CDR2 SQIVND (reference sequence). The CDR3 has 15 residues. The CDR3 DNA reads as TGTGCCAGTAGTTCCAAGGACGGAGTTAGGACTGAAGCTTTCTTT. It yields the protein CASSSKDGVRTEAFF.

The chain has TRBV30 and TRBJ2-5; no reliable D call. The CDR3 totals 15 residues. Trimming shortened V by 0 bases and J by 2 bases, and 13 bases separated the two germline ends. Germline V gene sequence: CDR1 GTSNPN, CDR2 SVGIG (reference sequence). The CDR3 region has the DNA TGTGCCTGGAGTGTTTATGTTGGCTTGCAAGAGACCCAGTACTTC. It translates to CAWSVYVGLQETQYF.

Only one count was recorded for this clone. The rearrangement links TRBV10-2 to TRBJ1-5; tentative D call: TRBD1 (6 bases). The CDR3 runs 15 residues. With 0 bases removed from V and 2 bases from J, the gap between germline ends came to 8 bases. The germline V gene encodes CDR1 WSHSY and CDR2 SAAADI. Here the CDR3 DNA reads TGCGCCAGCAGTGAGTCGGGACACCGCAATCAGCCCCAGCATTTT. This gives the protein CASSESGHRNQPQHF.

This clone turned up a few times. The V and J genes are TRBV9 and TRBJ1-2, with a tentative D call TRBD1 (6 bases). Trimming removed 7 bases from V and 6 bases from J, with 10 bases in between. This CDR3 spans 11 amino acids. Germline V lookup: CDR1 SGDLS, CDR2 YYNGEE. The chain's CDR3 is CASRGGDGYTF. CDR3 coding DNA: TGTGCCAGCCGAGGGGGAGATGGCTACACCTTC.

The chain couples TRBV10-2 to TRBJ1-4; D unclear. Germline V gene data show CDR1 as WSHSY and CDR2 as SAAADI. This CDR3 spans 14 amino acids. V was cut by 5 bases and J by 3 bases, with 10 bases left in between. CDR3 sequence: CASSRGSSNEKLFF. CDR3 bases: TGCGCCAGCAGTCGAGGCAGCTCTAATGAAAAACTGTTTTTT.

This rearrangement joins TRBV6-5 to TRBJ2-7; D might be TRBD2 (5 bases). The CDR3 runs to 15 residues. The germline V and J ends were trimmed by 0 bases and 0 bases, with 9 bases remaining between them. The germline V gene encodes CDR1 MNHEY and CDR2 SVGAGI. The CDR3 nucleotides read TGTGCCAGCAGTTACTCGATCGGGATCTCCTACGAGCAGTACTTC. As protein: CASSYSIGISYEQYF.

The rearrangement joins TRBV2 to TRBJ2-1, with 9 bases identical to TRBD1. From germline, CDR1 is SNHLY and CDR2 FYNNEI. The V and J ends lost 3 bases and 5 bases, in that order; junction bases with no gene match: 23. The CDR3 runs 21 residues. The CDR3 sequence: CASSDLPPGQGGMQLDNEQFF. In DNA, the CDR3 is TGTGCCAGCAGTGACCTGCCACCGGGACAGGGTGGGATGCAACTAGACAATGAGCAGTTCTTC. The entire variable domain, with the rest obtained from reference TRBV2 and TRBJ2-1, is as follows: EPEVTQTPSHQVTQMGQEVILRCVPISNHLYFYWYRQILGQKVEFLVSFYNNEISEKSEIFDDQFSVERPDGSNFTLKIRSTKLEDSAMYFCASSDLPPGQGGMQLDNEQFFGPGTRLTVL.

J is TRBJ2-1 and V is TRBV27, with 7 nucleotides matching TRBD2. Trimming cost V 8 bases and J 4 bases; bases outside gene matches: 5. Germline lookup yields CDR1 MNHEY and CDR2 SMNVEV (reference sequence). The CDR3 sequence is 13 residues long. In DNA form, the CDR3 reads TGTGCCAGCGGGGACTACCTATACAATGAGCAGTTCTTC. This translates into CASGDYLYNEQFF.

This chain connects TRBV30 to TRBJ1-2; 7 nucleotides line up with TRBD1. The CDR3 runs to 14 residues. In germline, CDR1 is GTSNPN, CDR2 SVGIG (reference sequence). Trimming removed 2 bases from V and 4 bases from J; junction bases left unmatched: 7. The CDR3: CAWSPLGTAYGYTF. For the CDR3, the DNA is TGTGCCTGGAGTCCTCTCGGGACAGCCTATGGCTACACCTTC. Drawing the rest from reference TRBV30 and TRBJ1-2, the complete variable domain is SQTIHQWPATLVQPVGSPLSLECTVEGTSNPNLYWYRQAAGRGLQLLFYSVGIGQISSEVPQNLSASRPQDRQFILSSKKLLLSDSGFYLCAWSPLGTAYGYTFGSGTRLTVV.

This sequence joins TRBV6-5 and TRBJ2-7; no definite D call. Trimming cost V 6 bases and J 3 bases, with 12 bases left between them. CDR1 MNHEY and CDR2 SVGAGI come from the germline V gene. There are 13 residues in the CDR3. The CDR3 sequence: CASSRGRDYEQYF. The CDR3 DNA reads TGTGCCAGCAGCCGCGGACGAGACTACGAGCAGTACTTC.

The chain recombines TRBV28 with TRBJ2-7, with D possibly TRBD1 on 6 matching bases. CDR1 and CDR2 (germline): MDHEN, SYDVKM. The CDR3 covers 14 residues. V lost 3 bases and J 2 bases, leaving 11 bases between the germline ends. The CDR3 sequence: CASSFRGFPYEQYF. The CDR3 DNA reads as TGTGCCAGCAGTTTCAGGGGATTTCCCTACGAGCAGTACTTC.